This entry is about one T cell receptor beta chain. Its antigen remains unidentified. The sample belongs to a study of monozygotic twins with inflammatory bowel disease. Study results and caveats: IBD patients had lower TCRbeta diversity (inverse Simpson) than healthy co-twins.

Template switching incorporated UMIs with a 6-nucleotide sample barcode. Both TCRalpha and TCRbeta cDNA were subjected to two nested PCRs lasting around 15 and 9 cycles. TCRdb re-called the 5' RACE reads; every CDR3 protein appears as one record, without DNA. This sample's clone table lists roughly 170,000 distinct CDR3 sequences. Every donor provided one blood sample measuring approximately 2.5 ml. Sequenced material: blood. This sequence was found in a human donor with ulcerative colitis or Crohn's disease, or a healthy co-twin of an affected twin (not recorded which).

The CDR3 loop is CASSFGQAQPQHF. The chain carries TRBV7-2 and TRBJ1-5; without DNA, the TCRdb call of TRBD1 cannot be checked. CDR1 and CDR2 from the germline V gene are SGHTA and FQGNSA. This CDR3 contains 13 residues.